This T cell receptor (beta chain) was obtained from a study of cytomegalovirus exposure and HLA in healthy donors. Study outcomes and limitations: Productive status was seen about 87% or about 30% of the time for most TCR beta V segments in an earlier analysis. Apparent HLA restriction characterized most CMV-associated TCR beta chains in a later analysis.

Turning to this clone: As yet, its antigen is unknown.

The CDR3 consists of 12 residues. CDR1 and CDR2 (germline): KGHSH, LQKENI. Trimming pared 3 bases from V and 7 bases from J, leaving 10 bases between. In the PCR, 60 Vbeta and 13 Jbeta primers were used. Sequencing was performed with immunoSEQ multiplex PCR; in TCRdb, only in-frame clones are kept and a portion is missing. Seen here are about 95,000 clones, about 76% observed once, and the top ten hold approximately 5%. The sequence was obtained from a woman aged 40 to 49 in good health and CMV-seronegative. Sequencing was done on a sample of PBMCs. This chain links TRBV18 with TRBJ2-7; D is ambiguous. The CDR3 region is CASSPTLGEQYF. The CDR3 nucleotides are TGTGCCAGCTCACCTACACTCGGGGAGCAGTACTTC.